This entry lists 18 T cell receptor beta chains sequenced from one sample in a study of cytomegalovirus exposure and HLA in healthy donors. PCR involved 60 Vbeta and 13 Jbeta primers. Produced via immunoSEQ multiplex PCR; TCRdb's table is partial and in-frame only. The sample yields about 94,000 clones, around 82% seen once. The material sequenced was PBMCs. These receptors were taken from a woman between 55 and 75 years old in good health and CMV-seronegative.

This chain connects TRBV28 to TRBJ2-5; 7 nucleotides align to TRBD1. There are 17 residues in the CDR3. V lost 5 bases and J lost 5; bases outside the gene matches: 17. Germline V gene sequence: CDR1 MDHEN, CDR2 SYDVKM. CDR3 sequence: CASSQFPHRGLGETQYF. CDR3 nucleotide sequence: TGTGCCAGCAGTCAATTCCCTCACAGGGGCCTGGGGGAGACCCAGTACTTC.

V is TRBV19 and J is TRBJ1-2; 8 bases align to TRBD1. Germline CDR1 LNHDA, CDR2 SQIVND (reference sequence). The CDR3 runs 14 residues. V dropped 2 bases and J dropped 7; count of bases not matched to a gene: 6. The CDR3 region is CASSIPDRGVGYTF. The CDR3 bases are TGTGCCAGTAGTATACCCGACAGGGGAGTTGGCTACACCTTC.

The chain links TRBV6-5 to TRBJ1-6; D unresolved. The CDR3 runs 13 residues. Per the germline V gene, CDR1 is MNHEY and CDR2 is SVGAGI. The V end lost 4 bases, the J end lost 7 bases, and 8 bases lay between the germline ends. The CDR3 loop reads CASSSGNNSPLHF. CDR3 in DNA: TGTGCCAGCAGTTCCGGGAACAATTCACCCCTCCACTTT.

V gene TRBV7-9 combines with J gene TRBJ1-2; TRBD1 matches at 10 bases. Germline CDR1 and CDR2: SEHNR and FQNEAQ (reference sequence). Germline trimming cut 3 bases from V and 8 bases from J; bases unmatched to any gene: 6. The CDR3 has 14 amino acids. The CDR3 DNA sequence: TGTGCCAGCAGCTTTGGGACAGGGGTTAGCGGCTACACCTTC. It specifies CASSFGTGVSGYTF.

The chain carries TRBV13 and TRBJ2-7; D unclear. Germline CDR1 PRHDT, CDR2 FYEKMQ (reference sequence). The CDR3 consists of 12 residues. Trimming removed 4 bases at V and 3 bases at J, with 7 bases between. CDR3 nucleotides: TGTGCCAGCAGCTCCTCCTTCTACGAGCAGTACTTC. Translated: CASSSSFYEQYF.

This clone was detected a few times. The rearrangement links TRBV7-9 to TRBJ1-1, with TRBD1 as a possible D gene (6 bases). Trimming left V 1 base short and J 4 bases short, with 7 bases between. Germline loops: CDR1 SEHNR, CDR2 FQNEAQ (reference sequence). The CDR3 is 13 residues long. CDR3 nucleotide sequence: TGTGCCAGCAGCTTAGACAGGGCCACTGAAGCTTTCTTT. The encoded protein is CASSLDRATEAFF.

The chain is built from TRBV6-5 and TRBJ2-3; 9 nucleotides match TRBD1. Germline CDR1 and CDR2: MNHEY and SVGAGI. CDR3 length equals 14 residues. The V and J ends lost 6 bases and 5 bases, in that order; junction bases with no gene match: 6. The CDR3 loop reads CASSKQGAGDTQYF. CDR3 nucleotides: TGTGCCAGCAGCAAACAGGGGGCCGGAGATACGCAGTATTTT.

This clone was recorded only once. The V gene is TRBV9, the J gene TRBJ2-1; 8 bases fit TRBD2. V dropped 0 bases and J dropped 6; count of bases not matched to a gene: 5. Germline assignment: CDR1 SGDLS and CDR2 YYNGEE. This CDR3 has 15 amino acids. In DNA, the CDR3 is TGTGCCAGCAGCGTAGCGGGAGGGCGGAGCAATGAGCAGTTCTTC. It codes for CASSVAGGRSNEQFF.

The V and J genes are TRBV2 and TRBJ1-2; 7 nucleotides align to TRBD1. The V segment lost 0 bases and the J segment 0 bases; nucleotides outside the gene matches: 13. The CDR3 has 19 amino acids. Germline CDR1 reads SNHLY; CDR2 reads FYNNEI. CDR3 loop: CASSEAQLVQGLANYGYTF. CDR3 coding DNA: TGTGCCAGCAGTGAAGCGCAGTTGGTACAGGGGTTGGCTAACTATGGCTACACCTTC.

The chain employs TRBV6-1 and TRBJ1-2, with D possibly matching TRBD1 (6 bases). Between the trimmed V and J ends, which lost 4 bases and 6 bases, there was a span of 15 bases. The CDR3 runs 14 residues. Germline V lookup: CDR1 MNHNS, CDR2 SASEGT. As DNA, the CDR3 is TGTGCCAGCAGTGGGGACACAAGGTTTGATGGCTACACCTTC. This codes for CASSGDTRFDGYTF.

This chain joins TRBV2 and TRBJ1-1; 8 positions match TRBD1. CDR3 length: 14 residues. The trim removed 6 bases at V and 5 bases at J, leaving 8 bases unmatched. Looked up from germline, CDR1 is SNHLY and CDR2 is FYNNEI. The DNA of the CDR3 is TGTGCCAGCAGGGGACAGGTTACCGGGACTGAAGCTTTCTTT. This gives the protein CASRGQVTGTEAFF.

This sequence joins TRBV6-5 and TRBJ2-7, with 10 bases identical to TRBD2. This CDR3 is built from 13 residues. V lost 6 bases to trimming and J lost 4 bases; unmatched junction nucleotides: 3. Germline CDR1 MNHEY, CDR2 SVGAGI. CDR3 residues: CASRVAGGYEQYF. The CDR3 DNA reads TGTGCCAGCAGAGTAGCGGGAGGTTACGAGCAGTACTTC.

Comments on this clone: Germline and junction disagree at one end, which may indicate a read error. V and J are TRBV18 and TRBJ1-4; TRBD1 agrees at 7 bases. The CDR3 spans 14 residues. The germline V gene encodes CDR1 KGHSH and CDR2 LQKENI. The CDR3 region has the DNA TGTGCCAGCACACCCCAGGACAGGTCTGAAAAACTGTTTTTT. Its translation is CASTPQDRSEKLFF.

V usage is TRBV2 and J usage is TRBJ1-2; D not resolved. Germline values: CDR1 SNHLY, CDR2 FYNNEI. CDR3 size: 14 residues. V lost 5 bases to trimming and J lost 3 bases, with 13 bases between them. The CDR3 sequence is CASSPVTRDYGYTF. Written as DNA, the CDR3 is TGTGCCAGCAGTCCAGTTACACGGGACTATGGCTACACCTTC.

The rearrangement links TRBV5-1 to TRBJ2-2; maybe TRBD1 (5 bases). The V gene lost 0 bases and the J gene lost 4 bases, with 13 bases spanning the gap. Germline values: CDR1 SGHRS, CDR2 YFSETQ. This CDR3 has 16 residues. CDR3 region: CASSLVGAASTGELFF. As DNA, the CDR3 is TGCGCCAGCAGCTTGGTAGGGGCCGCGAGCACCGGGGAGCTGTTTTTT.

This clone was found a few times. The V and J genes are TRBV19 and TRBJ1-1; a weak D match, TRBD1 (6 bases). V lost 2 bases and J 3 bases, leaving 7 bases between the germline ends. Germline CDR1 and CDR2: LNHDA and SQIVND (reference sequence). The CDR3 is 13 residues long. The CDR3 DNA follows: TGTGCCAGTAGTATACCAGGGGACACTGAAGCTTTCTTT. Its protein is CASSIPGDTEAFF.

The chain carries TRBV7-9 and TRBJ1-1, with TRBD1 matching 7 bases. V trimming: 4 bases; J trimming: 1 base; junction bases outside the gene matches: 3. Germline V gene data show CDR1 as SEHNR and CDR2 as FQNEAQ (reference sequence). The CDR3 sequence is 14 residues long. This CDR3 reads CASSSTGRNTEAFF. The CDR3 DNA is TGTGCCAGCAGCTCGACAGGGCGGAACACTGAAGCTTTCTTT.

This chain uses TRBV4-3 with TRBJ2-1, with a possible D match to TRBD2 (5 bases). CDR1 and CDR2 from the germline V gene are LGHNA and YSLEER. Between the trimmed V and J ends, which lost 4 bases and 1 base, there was a span of 17 bases. The CDR3 is made up of 17 amino acids. This chain's CDR3 is CASSPRGDRASYNEQFF. CDR3 nucleotides: TGCGCCAGCAGCCCCCGGGGTGACCGGGCGTCCTACAATGAGCAGTTCTTC.